This T cell receptor (beta chain) was sequenced during a study of blood T cell repertoires in COVID-19. Study-wide background: Specimens from acute and convalescent COVID-19 originated in the United States, Italy and Spain. Sources were T cells, B-cell-depleted T cells, or PBMCs; the material itself was cDNA or gDNA.

Per the original methods: Amplifying reference gene primers gave estimates of nucleated cell counts. Produced via immunoSEQ multiplex PCR; TCRdb's table is partial and in-frame only. The V and J calls and the clone size are those of that table, but D and trimming were determined from the DNA. The sample lists approximately 250,000 clones; approximately 85% were seen once. The CDR3 is made up of 14 amino acids. Germline CDR1 reads SEHNR; CDR2 reads FQNEAQ (reference sequence). V gave up 5 bases and J gave up 6 bases; unmatched junction bases: 8. The origin of this receptor is a man over 45 with acute or convalescent COVID-19. V usage is TRBV7-9 and J usage is TRBJ1-1; 8 nucleotides agree with TRBD1. The specimen was peripheral blood. The CDR3 spells CASSLTGEFAEAFF. The DNA for the CDR3 is TGTGCCAGCAGCCTGACAGGGGAATTCGCTGAAGCTTTCTTT.